The entry that follows covers one T cell receptor beta chain sequence. The V gene's germline CDR1 is MGHRA and CDR2 YSYEKL. This CDR3 is built from 13 residues. V was clipped by 3 bases and J by 7 bases, with 10 bases between them. This sample stems from a study of blood T cell repertoires in COVID-19. Across the whole study: The United States, Italy and Spain provided the acute and convalescent COVID-19 samples. T cells, B-cell-depleted T cells, or PBMCs provided the cDNA or gDNA that served as material.

Source study methods: Quantification of nucleated cells was approximated via reference gene primer amplification. Here immunoSEQ multiplex PCR was the method, and the copy in TCRdb shows in-frame clones only, minus some. The V and J calls and clone size are taken from that table; D and trimming were inferred from the DNA. The table shows 25,000 to 30,000 clones, with 70% to 90% occurring only once. The receptor was isolated from a human donor in a cohort sampled during active COVID-19. Sequenced material: peripheral blood. The chain employs TRBV4-1 and TRBJ2-1, with D possibly matching TRBD2 (6 bases). The DNA of the CDR3 is TGCGCCAGCAGCCAGGGACTTCCGAATGAGCAGTTCTTC. It yields the protein CASSQGLPNEQFF.